This paragraph covers one T cell receptor beta chain sequence. The CDR3 consists of 16 residues. Germline loops: CDR1 MNHNS, CDR2 SASEGT. J gave up 5 bases and V 2 bases, and 7 bases lay outside the gene matches. This specimen belongs to a study of cytomegalovirus exposure and HLA in healthy donors. The PCR used 60 Vbeta and 13 Jbeta primers. The protocol was immunoSEQ multiplex PCR, while the TCRdb copy is restricted to in-frame clones and leaves out a portion. The sample consists of about 100,000 clones, 70% to 80% of them appearing once. This receptor was obtained from a woman aged 60 to 75 in good health and CMV-seropositive. The rearrangement links TRBV6-1 to TRBJ2-5; 11 positions match TRBD2. Sequencing was carried out using PBMCs. The CDR3 here is CASSERVAGGMETQYF. The CDR3 bases are TGTGCCAGCAGTGAACGGGTAGCGGGAGGGATGGAGACCCAGTACTTC.